These 22 T cell receptor beta chains came from one sample sequenced in a study of T cell clonality in common variable immunodeficiency (dated by TCRdb to 2013 to 2016). The library relied on the immunoSEQ multiplex PCR assay. Not all clones reach the TCRdb copy of this immuneACCESS table, which keeps in-frame sequences only. Checked studies attribute under half of the gap to unresolved V genes and leave the rest unexplained. With 40,000 or so clones recorded, this sample contains no clone counted only once. Approximately 3.6% of the sample goes to the ten largest clones. The sequencing input was peripheral blood mononuclear cells. These receptors were collected from a person between 18 and 70 years old in good health.

Remarks on this clone: Sequencing ends 3 residues short of the CDR3 end; the germline J gene provides the rest. The chain links TRBV30 to TRBJ2-6; D is perhaps TRBD2 (5 bases). This CDR3 is 15 amino acids long. Germline V gene sequence: CDR1 GTSNPN, CDR2 SVGIG (reference sequence). V dropped 3 bases and J dropped 0 bases, with 9 bases sitting between them. The CDR3 bases that were read are TGTGCCTGGAGGGACTTCCGCTCTGGGGCCAACGTC. Amino acid sequence: CAWRDFRSGANV. In full, the CDR3 is CAWRDFRSGANVLTF.

Worth noting for this clone: The CDR3 extends 3 residues past the end of the read, so its final part is completed from the germline J gene. The J gene is TRBJ1-2, the V gene TRBV7-3; the D gene is possibly TRBD1 (6 bases). CDR1 and CDR2 from the germline V gene are SGHTA and FQGTGA. Trimming cost V 1 base and J 5 bases, with 14 bases left between them. The CDR3 loop spans 15 amino acids. CDR3 region: CASSLRGEGVYGYTF. The covered CDR3 bases are TGTGCCAGCAGCTTAAGGGGAGAGGGGGTTTATGGC.

This clone came up many times. The read finishes 3 residues shy of the CDR3 end, and the germline J gene is used to complete it. The V gene is TRBV20-1, the J gene TRBJ1-6, with TRBD1 matching 7 bases. CDR1 and CDR2 (germline): DFQATT, SNEGSKA (reference sequence). The CDR3 spans 15 residues. Losses at the gene ends were 1 base for V and 10 bases for J; bases not matched to a gene: 10. The sequenced CDR3 bases are TGCAGTGCTAGAGGCCCCTCACAGGGGAAATCACCC. Its translation: CSARGPSQGKSP. The whole CDR3 region reads CSARGPSQGKSPLHF.

This clone was recorded many times. The read halts 3 residues ahead of the CDR3 end, with the missing end drawn from the germline J gene. The chain links TRBV20-1 to TRBJ1-2, with 9 bases identical to TRBD1. CDR1 and CDR2 from the germline V gene are DFQATT and SNEGSKA (reference sequence). V gave up 5 bases and J gave up 5 bases; unmatched junction bases: 6. This CDR3 comprises 13 residues. The CDR3 spells CSASSGQGYGYTF. The CDR3 DNA, read in part, is TGCAGTGCTTCCTCCGGACAGGGGTATGGC.

This clone was seen many times. The missing CDR3 end, 3 residues past where the read stops, is filled in from the germline J gene. The V call is TRBV10-3, the J call TRBJ2-5; 10 bases match TRBD2. Germline CDR1 ENHRY, CDR2 SYGVKD. CDR3 length equals 19 residues. The part of the CDR3 DNA that was read is TGTGCCATCAGTGCCTCGGGGCTTGGGCTACAAGCGGGGGGGGGTACC. Translating it yields CAISASGLGLQAGGGT. The entire CDR3 sequence reads CAISASGLGLQAGGGTQYF.

The table lists this clone with many counts. From the germline J gene comes the end of the CDR3, since the read stops 3 residues before it. J is TRBJ1-2 and V is TRBV20-1; no reliable D call. The CDR3 length is 11 residues. Per germline, CDR1 DFQATT and CDR2 SNEGSKA (reference sequence). Trimming pared 3 bases from V and 2 bases from J, leaving 4 bases between. Partial CDR3 DNA: TGCAGTGCTAGTATAAACTATGGC. Translation gives CSASINYG. The whole CDR3 protein reads CSASINYGYTF.

This clone came up a few times. Read sequence stops 3 residues before the CDR3 end, and the germline J gene provides the missing end. This sequence joins TRBV5-1 and TRBJ2-7; perhaps TRBD2 as D (5 bases). CDR3 size: 13 residues. Germline V gives CDR1 SGHRS, CDR2 YFSETQ. V lost 4 bases and J 3 bases, leaving 11 bases between the germline ends. The CDR3 bases that were read are TGCGCCAGCAGCCAAAACGGGGTCTACGAG. Translated: CASSQNGVYE. The CDR3 as a whole reads CASSQNGVYEQYF. Full variable domain (missing parts from reference TRBV5-1 and TRBJ2-7): KAGVTQTPRYLIKTRGQQVTLSCSPISGHRSVSWYQQTPGQGLQFLFEYFSETQRNKGNFPGRFSGRQFSNSRSEMNVSTLELGDSALYLCASSQNGVYEQYFGPGTRLTVT.

This clone was observed at least ten times. The sequence runs out 3 residues before the end of the CDR3; the remainder is reconstructed from the germline J gene. The rearrangement joins TRBV30 to TRBJ2-1, with 8 bases fitting TRBD1. V shed 5 bases, J shed 5 bases, and the junction held 5 bases outside the gene matches. The length of the CDR3 is 13 residues. Per the germline V gene, CDR1 is GTSNPN and CDR2 is SVGIG (reference sequence). CDR3 amino acids: CAWSGTGDNEQFF. Partial CDR3 DNA: TGTGCCTGGTCCGGGACAGGCGACAATGAG. The complete variable domain, with remaining parts taken from reference TRBV30 and TRBJ2-1, reads SQTIHQWPATLVQPVGSPLSLECTVEGTSNPNLYWYRQAAGRGLQLLFYSVGIGQISSEVPQNLSASRPQDRQFILSSKKLLLSDSGFYLCAWSGTGDNEQFFGPGTRLTVL.

This clone was recorded many times. Read sequence stops 3 residues before the CDR3 end, and the germline J gene provides the missing end. The chain recombines TRBV20-1 with TRBJ1-4; 10 positions agree with TRBD1. CDR1 is DFQATT and CDR2 is SNEGSKA in the germline V gene (reference sequence). The CDR3 is 14 residues long. J gave up 7 bases and V 4 bases, and 6 bases lay outside the gene matches. The sequenced part of the CDR3 DNA is TGCAGTGCTACGACAGGGGGCGAGGGTGAAAAA. Protein product: CSATTGGEGEK. The whole CDR3 sequence is CSATTGGEGEKLFF.

This clone was seen repeatedly, ten times or more. The CDR3 end falls 3 residues outside the read, so it is completed with the germline J gene. The chain is built from TRBV5-6 and TRBJ2-1; D remains unclear. Looked up from germline, CDR1 is SGHDT and CDR2 is YYEEEE. The CDR3 covers 14 residues. Trimming cost V 2 bases and J 4 bases, with 10 bases left between them. Here the CDR3 reads CASSFTPGYNEQFF. CDR3 DNA (partial): TGTGCCAGCAGCTTTACTCCGGGTTACAATGAG.

This clone was seen ten or more times. The chain's CDR3 is CSARFSGGFNTGELFF. Incomplete CDR3 DNA: TGCAGTGCTAGGTTTAGCGGGGGCTTTAACACCGGGGAG. The V call is TRBV20-1, the J call TRBJ2-2; TRBD2 aligns across 9 bases. From the germline J gene comes the end of the CDR3, since the read stops 3 residues before it. CDR1 DFQATT and CDR2 SNEGSKA come from the germline V gene (reference sequence). This CDR3 region has 16 residues. J lost 2 bases, V lost 3 bases, and 7 bases had no gene match.

A remark on this clone: Possible read error: a much larger clone is one base away. Sequencing ends 3 residues short of the CDR3 end; the germline J gene provides the rest. Other nucleotide sequences from this sample produce the same CDR3. This sequence joins TRBV2 and TRBJ1-3, with a tentative D call TRBD1 (5 bases). The CDR3 loop spans 14 amino acids. Germline V CDR1 and CDR2: SNHLY, FYNNEI. The CDR3 bases that were read are TGTGCCAGCAGTGGGACACCAGGTGGAAACACG. Protein sequence: CASSGTPGGNT. The full CDR3 protein is CASSGTPGGNTIYF.

This clone was seen many times. The read ends 3 residues shy of where the CDR3 ends; the end is completed using the germline J gene. The V gene is TRBV6-1, the J gene TRBJ1-2; 9 bases are shared with TRBD1. The V and J ends lost 4 bases and 4 bases, in that order; junction bases with no gene match: 10. In germline, CDR1 is MNHNS, CDR2 SASEGT. The CDR3 length is 16 residues. The CDR3 bases that were read are TGTGCCAGCAGTGCCGACAGGGGGTATGATAGCTATGGC. It translates to CASSADRGYDSYG. The CDR3 in full is CASSADRGYDSYGYTF.

In its sample, this clone was seen many times. The read ends 3 residues early relative to the CDR3; the germline J gene fills the gap. The chain combines TRBV2 with TRBJ1-2; no definite D call. Germline CDR1 is SNHLY and CDR2 is FYNNEI. The CDR3 consists of 12 residues. CDR3 DNA, as far as it was read: TGTGCCAGCAGTTTAGAGGGTGGGGGC. Its translation: CASSLEGGG. The full CDR3 sequence reads CASSLEGGGYTF.

This clone was counted at least ten times. The missing CDR3 end, 3 residues past where the read stops, is filled in from the germline J gene. The same CDR3 also results from other DNA sequences found in this sample. The chain joins TRBV7-3 to TRBJ2-5, with D tentatively TRBD2 (6 bases). The V gene lost 3 bases and the J gene lost 2 bases, with 7 bases spanning the gap. This CDR3 comprises 13 residues. The V gene's germline CDR1 is SGHTA and CDR2 FQGTGA. CDR3 amino acids: CASSLGLQETQYF. The CDR3 DNA, read in part, is TGTGCCAGCAGCTTGGGACTGCAAGAGACC.

Details on this clone: The read ends 3 residues shy of where the CDR3 ends; the end is completed using the germline J gene. This chain connects TRBV18 to TRBJ1-1, with 8 positions matching TRBD1. This CDR3 spans 15 amino acids. Germline assignment: CDR1 KGHSH and CDR2 LQKENI. With V trimmed by 3 bases and J by 1 base, 4 bases remained unmatched. The sequenced CDR3 bases are TGTGCCAGCTCACCCCGACAGGGGACGAACACTGAA. It encodes CASSPRQGTNTE. The CDR3 reads in full as CASSPRQGTNTEAFF.

In its sample, this clone was seen a few times. The observed sequence ends 3 residues before the CDR3 terminus, with the missing tail filled in from the germline J gene. The chain carries TRBV2 and TRBJ2-2; 8 positions match TRBD1. J lost 9 bases, V lost 6 bases, and 12 bases had no gene match. The CDR3 length is 15 residues. Germline CDR1 and CDR2: SNHLY and FYNNEI. The DNA read from the CDR3 is TGTGCCAGCAGCGACACAGGTCAGGGGGCCTGGGAG. This gives the protein CASSDTGQGAWE. The whole CDR3 sequence is CASSDTGQGAWELFF.

Many counts were recorded for this clone. The read ends 3 residues early relative to the CDR3; the germline J gene fills the gap. J is TRBJ2-4 and V is TRBV7-8; 8 positions match TRBD1. The CDR3 has 18 amino acids. In germline, CDR1 is SGHVS, CDR2 FQNEAQ. J gave up 0 bases and V 1 base, and 8 bases lay outside the gene matches. The CDR3 loop is CASSLGQGNGLAKNIQYF. The CDR3 DNA, read in part, is TGTGCCAGCAGCTTAGGACAGGGGAATGGCCTAGCCAAAAACATT.

This clone was seen many times. The CDR3 extends 3 residues past the end of the read, so its final part is completed from the germline J gene. The V call is TRBV19, the J call TRBJ1-6; 8 positions agree with TRBD1. The CDR3 is 13 amino acids. J was trimmed by 10 bases and V by 7 bases; bases with no gene match: 6. Germline CDR1 LNHDA, CDR2 SQIVND (reference sequence). The sequenced CDR3 bases are TGTGCCAGTACCCAGGGGGCATGGTCACCC. This translates into CASTQGAWSP. The complete CDR3 reads CASTQGAWSPLHF.

This clone was counted at least ten times. Read data end 3 residues before the CDR3 end; the end is taken from the germline J gene. V and J are TRBV5-1 and TRBJ1-4; D is possibly TRBD1 (5 bases). With 2 bases removed from V and 8 bases from J, the gap between germline ends came to 13 bases. Germline V gene sequence: CDR1 SGHRS, CDR2 YFSETQ. The CDR3 sequence is 14 residues long. The DNA read from the CDR3 is TGCGCCAGCAGCTTTGGGGCGGAGGGAGAAAAA. It is translated as CASSFGAEGEK. The entire CDR3 is CASSFGAEGEKLFF.

Note on this clone: The read falls 3 residues short of the CDR3 end, and the missing part is taken from the germline J gene. The chain links TRBV7-9 to TRBJ2-3, with no clear D. Deletions cut 7 bases from V and 3 bases from J, with 11 bases between. CDR1 is SEHNR and CDR2 is FQNEAQ in the germline V gene (reference sequence). The CDR3 contains 13 residues. The CDR3 reads CASTTTGTDTQYF. The sequenced part of the CDR3 DNA is TGTGCCAGCACCACGACGGGTACAGATACG.

The sample holds many counts of this clone. The DNA ends 3 residues before the CDR3 does, and the rest of the CDR3 is filled in from the germline J gene. The rearrangement links TRBV19 to TRBJ1-5, with TRBD1 matching 8 bases. The germline gives CDR1 LNHDA, CDR2 SQIVND (reference sequence). The trim removed 4 bases at V and 6 bases at J, leaving 11 bases unmatched. The CDR3 length is 16 residues. CDR3 region: CASSTPGGGGAQPQHF. The part of the CDR3 DNA that was read is TGTGCCAGTAGTACCCCAGGGGGCGGTGGGGCTCAGCCC.